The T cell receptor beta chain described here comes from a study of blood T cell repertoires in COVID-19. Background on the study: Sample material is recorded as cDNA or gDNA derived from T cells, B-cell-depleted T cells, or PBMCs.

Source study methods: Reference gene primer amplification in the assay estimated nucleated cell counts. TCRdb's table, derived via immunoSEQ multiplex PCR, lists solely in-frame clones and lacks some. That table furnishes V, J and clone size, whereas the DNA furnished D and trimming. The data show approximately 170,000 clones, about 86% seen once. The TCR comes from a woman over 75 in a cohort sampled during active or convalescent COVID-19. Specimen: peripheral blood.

This CDR3 is CASSYNLRNTIYF. As DNA, the CDR3 is TGTGCCAGCAGTTACAATCTTCGGAACACCATATATTTT. V is TRBV6-2 or TRBV6-3 and J is TRBJ1-3; D call uncertain. This CDR3 is built from 13 residues. The germline gives CDR1 MNHEY, CDR2 SVGEGT. The V end was cut by 2 bases, the J end by 7 bases, with 9 bases between.